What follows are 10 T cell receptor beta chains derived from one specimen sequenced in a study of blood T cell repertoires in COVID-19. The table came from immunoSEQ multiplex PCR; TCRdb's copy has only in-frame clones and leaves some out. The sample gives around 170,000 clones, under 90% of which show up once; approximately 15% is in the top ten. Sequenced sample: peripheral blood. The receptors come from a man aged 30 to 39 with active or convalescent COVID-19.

The chain's CDR3 is CAISGRTSGGASDTQYF. The CDR3 nucleotides are TGTGCCATCAGTGGCCGGACTAGCGGGGGGGCCTCGGATACGCAGTATTTT. This sequence joins TRBV10-3 and TRBJ2-3; 15 bases map to TRBD2. With V trimmed by 4 bases and J by 6 bases, 8 bases remained unmatched. Germline values: CDR1 ENHRY, CDR2 SYGVKD. CDR3 size: 17 residues.

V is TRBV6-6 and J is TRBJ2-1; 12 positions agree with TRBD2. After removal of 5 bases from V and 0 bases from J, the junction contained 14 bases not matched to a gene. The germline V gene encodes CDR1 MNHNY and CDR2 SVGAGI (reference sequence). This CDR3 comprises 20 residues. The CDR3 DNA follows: TGTGCCAGCAGTCGAACGTCACCGGGACTAGCGGGCCGCTCCTACAATGAGCAGTTCTTC. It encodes CASSRTSPGLAGRSYNEQFF.

The CDR3 DNA follows: TGCGCCAGCAGCTTGTCCGGGGGAGGCAATCAGCCCCAGCATTTT. It yields the protein CASSLSGGGNQPQHF. The rearrangement uses TRBV5-1 and TRBJ1-5; D is possibly TRBD1 (5 bases). Germline-derived CDR1 and CDR2 are SGHRS and YFSETQ. The CDR3 loop spans 15 amino acids. Trimming removed 1 base at V and 2 bases at J, with 10 bases between.

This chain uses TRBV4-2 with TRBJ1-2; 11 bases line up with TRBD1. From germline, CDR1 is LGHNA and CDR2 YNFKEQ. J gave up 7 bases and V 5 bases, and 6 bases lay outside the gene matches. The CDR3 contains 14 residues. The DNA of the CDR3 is TGTGCCAGCAGCGCCGGGACAGGGGGAACTGGCTACACCTTC. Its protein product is CASSAGTGGTGYTF.

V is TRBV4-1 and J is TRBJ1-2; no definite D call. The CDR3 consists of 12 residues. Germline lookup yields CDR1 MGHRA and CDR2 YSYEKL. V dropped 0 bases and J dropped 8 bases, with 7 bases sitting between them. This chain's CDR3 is CASSQDAPGYTF. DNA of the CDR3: TGCGCCAGCAGCCAAGATGCGCCCGGCTACACCTTC.

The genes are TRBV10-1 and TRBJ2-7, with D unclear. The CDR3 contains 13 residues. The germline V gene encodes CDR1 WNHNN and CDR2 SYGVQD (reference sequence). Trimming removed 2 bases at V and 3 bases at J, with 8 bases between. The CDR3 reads CASSENSIYEQYV. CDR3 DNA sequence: TGCGCCAGCAGTGAGAATTCCATCTACGAGCAGTACGTC.

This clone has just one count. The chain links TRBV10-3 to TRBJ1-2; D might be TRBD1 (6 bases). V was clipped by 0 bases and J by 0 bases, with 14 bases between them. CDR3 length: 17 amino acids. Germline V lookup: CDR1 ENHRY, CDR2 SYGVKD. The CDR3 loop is CAISESEADRTNYGYTF. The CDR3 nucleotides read TGTGCCATCAGTGAGTCTGAGGCCGACAGGACTAACTATGGCTACACCTTC.

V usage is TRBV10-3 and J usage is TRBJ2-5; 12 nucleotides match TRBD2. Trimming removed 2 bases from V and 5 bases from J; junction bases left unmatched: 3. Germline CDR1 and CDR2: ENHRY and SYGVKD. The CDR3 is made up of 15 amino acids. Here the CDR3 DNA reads TGTGCCATCAGTGAGCGGCTAGCGGGAGGGGAGACCCAGTACTTC. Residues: CAISERLAGGETQYF.

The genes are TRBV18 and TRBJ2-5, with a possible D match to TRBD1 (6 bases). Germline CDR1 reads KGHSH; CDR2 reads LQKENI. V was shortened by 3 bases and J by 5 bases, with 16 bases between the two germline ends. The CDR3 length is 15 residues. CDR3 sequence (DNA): TGTGCCAGCTCACCGCTCAGGGGAGCCGGGGAGACCCAGTACTTC. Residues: CASSPLRGAGETQYF.

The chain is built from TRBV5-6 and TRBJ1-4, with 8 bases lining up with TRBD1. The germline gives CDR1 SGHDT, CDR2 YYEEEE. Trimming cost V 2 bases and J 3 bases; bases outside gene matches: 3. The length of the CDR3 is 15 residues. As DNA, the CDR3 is TGTGCCAGCAGCTTCCGACAGGGGCCTAATGAAAAACTGTTTTTT. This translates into CASSFRQGPNEKLFF.